The rows below give T cell receptor beta chains drawn from one sample of a study of CD8+ T cells in alopecia areata. The assay was immunoSEQ multiplex PCR, and TCRdb's table has in-frame clones only and misses some. The sample contains about 210,000 clones, more than 45% of which appear only once. This specimen consisted of CD4+ T cells sorted from blood, obtained at week 4, from a patient treated with tofacitinib. These receptors were collected from a human donor with alopecia areata. The CDR3 runs from the conserved cysteine through the conserved F or W. D genes are given only for firm matches. The listing skips clone size in some rows; elsewhere it reads once, few, many or a size class.

size	V	D	J	CDR3	DNA
few	TRBV28	.	TRBJ2-6	CASRKGGTGANVLTF	TGTGCCAGCAGGAAAGGGGGAACTGGGGCCAACGTCCTGACTTTC
.	TRBV30	TRBD1	TRBJ1-2	CAWSAGTGANYGYTF	TGTGCCTGGAGTGCCGGGACAGGGGCTAACTATGGCTACACCTTC
.	TRBV29-1	.	TRBJ2-7	CSVEQGSYEQYF	TGCAGCGTTGAACAGGGGAGTTACGAGCAGTACTTC
many	TRBV28	.	TRBJ1-2	CASSKDRTPRF	TGTGCCAGCAGTAAAGACAGAACGCCCCGCTTC
.	TRBV2	.	TRBJ2-3	CASSLQGGEDTQYF	TGTGCCAGCAGTTTACAGGGCGGTGAAGATACGCAGTATTTT
.	TRBV29-1	.	TRBJ1-1	CSVVEGHTEAFF	TGCAGCGTTGTGGAGGGGCACACTGAAGCTTTCTTT
.	TRBV6-5	.	TRBJ1-1	CASRGYDTEAFF	TGTGCCAGCAGGGGGTACGATACTGAAGCTTTCTTT
.	TRBV29-1	TRBD2	TRBJ2-3	CSVARRPAGGPIDTQYF	TGCAGCGTTGCAAGGCGCCCGGCGGGGGGGCCCATAGATACGCAGTATTTT
few	TRBV7-9	.	TRBJ2-4	CASSLTPGSKNIQYF	TGTGCCAGCAGCTTAACCCCGGGATCCAAAAACATTCAGTACTTC
.	TRBV2	.	TRBJ1-2	CASSEAGGYTF	TGTGCCAGCAGTGAAGCGGGCGGCTACACCTTC
.	TRBV6-1	.	TRBJ2-6	CASSDRVLFSGANVLTF	TGTGCCAGCAGTGACCGGGTCCTATTCTCTGGGGCCAACGTCCTGACTTTC
.	TRBV12-5	.	TRBJ1-6	CASGLATGAAYALVSPLHF	TGTGCTAGTGGTTTGGCCACCGGGGCAGCGTACGCCTTGGTTTCACCCCTCCACTTT
few	TRBV23-1	.	TRBJ1-5	CASPIKSYRYSNQPQHF	TGCGCCAGCCCTATCAAAAGCTATCGCTATAGCAATCAGCCCCAGCATTTT
.	TRBV6-5	.	TRBJ1-1	CASSTVNTEAFF	TGTGCCAGCAGTACTGTGAACACTGAAGCTTTCTTT
.	TRBV4-3	.	TRBJ1-2	CASSLKTATNYGYTF	TGCGCCAGCAGCCTAAAGACAGCAACTAACTATGGCTACACCTTC
.	TRBV30	TRBD1	TRBJ2-1	CAWSPSGTGNEQFF	TGTGCCTGGAGTCCCTCCGGGACAGGGAATGAGCAGTTCTTC
few	TRBV10-3	.	TRBJ2-1	CAISQGSYNEQFF	TGTGCCATCAGTCAGGGCTCCTACAATGAGCAGTTCTTC
.	TRBV10-3	.	TRBJ2-3	CAISESPGSDTQYF	TGTGCCATCAGTGAGTCCCCCGGTTCGGATACGCAGTATTTT
.	TRBV29-1	.	TRBJ2-7	CSVGQYEQYF	TGCAGCGTTGGACAGTACGAGCAGTACTTC
.	TRBV6-5	.	TRBJ1-1	CASSWDRDTEAFF	TGTGCCAGCAGTTGGGATCGAGACACTGAAGCTTTCTTT
.	TRBV29-1	.	TRBJ1-2	CSGLQDGYTF	TGCAGCGGTTTGCAGGATGGCTACACCTTC
.	TRBV7-8	.	TRBJ2-2	CASSKVGSAGELFF	TGTGCCAGCAGTAAGGTGGGATCGGCCGGGGAGCTGTTTTTT
.	TRBV29-1	.	TRBJ2-3	CSVVGRNTDTQYF	TGCAGCGTTGTAGGCAGAAACACAGATACGCAGTATTTT
.	TRBV20-1	TRBD1	TRBJ2-5	CSARQGETQYF	TGCAGTGCCAGACAGGGGGAGACCCAGTACTTC
few	TRBV7-2	.	TRBJ1-1	CASSLGDDTEAFF	TGTGCCAGCAGCTTAGGAGACGACACTGAAGCTTTCTTT
.	TRBV29-1	.	TRBJ2-5	CSVAGRFQETQYF	TGCAGCGTTGCCGGCAGGTTCCAAGAGACCCAGTACTTC
few	TRBV7-2	TRBD1	TRBJ2-4	CASRTDRGIENIQYF	TGTGCCAGCAGAACGGACAGGGGTATCGAAAACATTCAGTACTTC
.	TRBV2	TRBD1	TRBJ2-5	CASSEQGALQETQYF	TGTGCCAGCAGTGAACAGGGGGCCCTACAAGAGACCCAGTACTTC
.	TRBV13	TRBD1	TRBJ1-5	CASSGGQGKGQPQHF	TGTGCCAGCAGTGGTGGACAGGGGAAGGGTCAGCCCCAGCATTTT
many	TRBV11-2	.	TRBJ2-7	CASSSLADFSYEQYF	TGTGCCAGCAGCTCCTTAGCGGATTTCTCCTACGAGCAGTACTTC
.	TRBV2	TRBD1	TRBJ2-5	CASSRGHGETQYF	TGTGCCAGCAGCAGGGGGCATGGGGAGACCCAGTACTTC
few	TRBV18	.	TRBJ2-1	CASSPANEQFF	TGTGCCAGCTCACCAGCCAATGAGCAGTTCTTC
.	TRBV7-9	.	TRBJ2-3	CASSLGESDTQYF	TGTGCCAGCAGCTTAGGGGAGTCAGATACGCAGTATTTT
.	TRBV5-1	TRBD1	TRBJ1-6	CASSPGQPPSSYNSPLHF	TGCGCCAGCAGCCCGGGACAGCCGCCAAGCTCCTATAATTCACCCCTCCACTTT
.	TRBV5-1	.	TRBJ2-6	CASSSPPSSGANVLTF	TGCGCCAGCAGCTCGCCGCCCAGCTCTGGGGCCAACGTCCTGACTTTC
.	TRBV18	.	TRBJ1-1	CASSPSEGYTEAFF	TGTGCCAGCTCACCATCCGAAGGTTATACTGAAGCTTTCTTT
few	TRBV4-1	TRBD1	TRBJ1-1	CASSQQDRVGNTEAFF	TGCGCCAGCAGCCAACAGGACAGGGTGGGGAACACTGAAGCTTTCTTT
.	TRBV27	.	TRBJ2-1	CASTWGGDRRAIPNEQFF	TGTGCCAGCACTTGGGGAGGTGATAGACGAGCGATACCAAATGAGCAGTTCTTC
few	TRBV19	.	TRBJ1-5	CASSIVGTYSNQPQHF	TGTGCCAGTAGTATAGTCGGGACGTATAGCAATCAGCCCCAGCATTTT
.	TRBV25-1	.	TRBJ1-6	CASKSWAGNSPLHF	TGTGCCAGCAAATCCTGGGCTGGGAATTCACCCCTCCACTTT
.	TRBV9	.	TRBJ1-2	CASSSQGSYGYTF	TGTGCCAGCAGCTCTCAGGGAAGCTATGGCTACACCTTC
once	TRBV4-3	.	TRBJ1-5	CASSQDGTKQPQHF	TGCGCCAGCAGCCAAGATGGGACAAAGCAGCCCCAGCATTTT
.	TRBV29-1	TRBD1	TRBJ1-6	CSVPGQENSPLHF	TGCAGCGTCCCGGGACAGGAGAATTCACCCCTCCACTTT
.	TRBV14	.	TRBJ2-3	CASSQRPTGTDTQYF	TGTGCCAGCAGCCAAAGACCCACCGGCACAGATACGCAGTATTTT
few	TRBV4-3	TRBD2	TRBJ2-1	CASSQESGLGQFF	TGCGCCAGCAGCCAAGAGTCGGGACTAGGGCAGTTCTTC
.	TRBV4-3	TRBD1	TRBJ2-7	CASSPQGQAYEQYF	TGCGCCAGCAGCCCACAAGGACAGGCCTACGAGCAGTACTTC
.	TRBV7-2	.	TRBJ2-7	CASSSAFRQGGEQYF	TGTGCCAGCAGCTCCGCCTTCCGACAGGGAGGCGAGCAGTACTTC
few	TRBV6-1	TRBD1	TRBJ2-5	CASSTGTGGGETQYF	TGTGCCAGCAGCACCGGGACAGGGGGCGGAGAGACCCAGTACTTC
.	TRBV10-3	.	TRBJ2-7	CAISGTSYEQYF	TGTGCCATCTCCGGGACAAGCTACGAGCAGTACTTC
.	TRBV11-2	TRBD1	TRBJ2-5	CASSPRTGISQETQYF	TGTGCCAGCAGCCCGAGGACAGGGATAAGTCAGGAGACCCAGTACTTC
.	TRBV6-5	.	TRBJ1-2	CASSYRVDYGYTF	TGTGCCAGCAGTTATCGGGTAGACTATGGCTACACCTTC
.	TRBV6-6	.	TRBJ2-1	CASTMRGYEQFF	TGTGCCAGCACCATGCGGGGTTATGAGCAGTTCTTC
.	TRBV29-1	TRBD1	TRBJ1-2	CSVAPFGRGNYGYTF	TGCAGCGTTGCCCCATTCGGCAGGGGGAACTATGGCTACACCTTC
.	TRBV6-5	.	TRBJ1-1	CASTQAFF	TGTGCCAGCACCCAAGCTTTCTTT
.	TRBV30	TRBD2	TRBJ2-5	CAWSVTSGVGETQYF	TGTGCCTGGAGTGTAACTAGCGGGGTGGGAGAGACCCAGTACTTC
.	TRBV4-1	TRBD2	TRBJ2-4	CASSPQAGGLAKNIQYF	TGCGCCAGCAGCCCCCAAGCGGGGGGTTTAGCCAAAAACATTCAGTACTTC
.	TRBV2	.	TRBJ2-3	CASRSGASDTQYF	TGTGCCAGCCGGTCCGGGGCATCAGATACGCAGTATTTT
.	TRBV10-3	.	TRBJ2-1	CAINRAMGNEQFF	TGTGCCATCAACCGGGCCATGGGGAATGAGCAGTTCTTC